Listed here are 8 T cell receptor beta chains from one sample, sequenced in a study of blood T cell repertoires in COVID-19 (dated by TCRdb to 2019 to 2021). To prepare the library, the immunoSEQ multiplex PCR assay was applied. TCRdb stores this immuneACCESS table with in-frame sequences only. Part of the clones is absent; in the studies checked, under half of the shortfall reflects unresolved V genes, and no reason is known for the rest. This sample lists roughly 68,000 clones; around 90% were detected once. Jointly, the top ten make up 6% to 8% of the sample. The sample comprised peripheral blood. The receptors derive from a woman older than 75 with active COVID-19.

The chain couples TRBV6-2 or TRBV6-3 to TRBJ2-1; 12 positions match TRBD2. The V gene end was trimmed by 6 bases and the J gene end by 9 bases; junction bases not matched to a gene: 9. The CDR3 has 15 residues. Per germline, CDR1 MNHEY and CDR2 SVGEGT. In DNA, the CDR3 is TGTGCCAGCAGCCCCTCTAGCGGGAGGGCCTTTGAGCAGTTCTTC. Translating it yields CASSPSSGRAFEQFF.

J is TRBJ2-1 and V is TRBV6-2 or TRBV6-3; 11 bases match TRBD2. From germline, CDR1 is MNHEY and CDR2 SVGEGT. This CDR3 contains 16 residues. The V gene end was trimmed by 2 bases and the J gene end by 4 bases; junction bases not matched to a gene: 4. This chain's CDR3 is CASSYAGLAVYNEQFF. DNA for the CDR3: TGTGCCAGCAGTTACGCGGGACTAGCGGTTTACAATGAGCAGTTCTTC.

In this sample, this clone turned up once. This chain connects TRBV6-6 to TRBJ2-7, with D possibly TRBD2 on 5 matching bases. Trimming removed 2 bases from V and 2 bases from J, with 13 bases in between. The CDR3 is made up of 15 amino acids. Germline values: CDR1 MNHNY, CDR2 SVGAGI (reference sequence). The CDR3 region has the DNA TGTGCCAGCAGTTACGAGGCAGGAGGCCCCTACGAGCAGTACTTC. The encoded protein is CASSYEAGGPYEQYF.

The CDR3 loop is CASSHKGGGAKAFF. Here the CDR3 DNA reads TGTGCCAGCAGCCACAAGGGGGGGGGTGCCAAGGCTTTCTTT. This chain joins TRBV7-9 and TRBJ1-1; D is possibly TRBD1 (6 bases). CDR3 size: 14 residues. Germline-derived CDR1 and CDR2 are SEHNR and FQNEAQ (reference sequence). V was trimmed by 5 bases and J by 11 bases, leaving 21 bases between them.

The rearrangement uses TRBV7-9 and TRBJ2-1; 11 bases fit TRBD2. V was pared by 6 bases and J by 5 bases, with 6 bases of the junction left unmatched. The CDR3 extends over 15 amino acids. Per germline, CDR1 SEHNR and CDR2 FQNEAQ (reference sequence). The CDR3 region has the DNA TGTGCCAGCAGTTTTGCGGGACTAGCGGACAATGAGCAGTTCTTC. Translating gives CASSFAGLADNEQFF.

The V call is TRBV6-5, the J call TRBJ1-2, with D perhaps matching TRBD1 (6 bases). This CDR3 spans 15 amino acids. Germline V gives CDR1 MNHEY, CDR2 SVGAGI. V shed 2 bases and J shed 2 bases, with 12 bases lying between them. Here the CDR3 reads CASSYGAQGNYGYTF. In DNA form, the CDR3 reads TGTGCCAGCAGTTACGGCGCCCAGGGGAACTATGGCTACACCTTC.

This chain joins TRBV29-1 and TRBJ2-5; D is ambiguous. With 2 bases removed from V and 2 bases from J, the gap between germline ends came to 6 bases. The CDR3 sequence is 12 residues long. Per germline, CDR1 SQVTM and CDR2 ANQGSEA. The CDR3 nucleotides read TGCAGCGTTGAAAATAGTCAAGAGACCCAGTACTTC. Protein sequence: CSVENSQETQYF.

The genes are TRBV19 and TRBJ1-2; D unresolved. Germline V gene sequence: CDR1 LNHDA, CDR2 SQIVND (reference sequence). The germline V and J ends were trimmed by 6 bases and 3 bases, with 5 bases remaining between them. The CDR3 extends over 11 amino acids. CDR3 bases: TGTGCCAGTAGGAGTTACTATGGCTACACCTTC. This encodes CASRSYYGYTF.